The 28 T cell receptor beta chains given below trace back to one sample, sequenced in a study of cytomegalovirus exposure and HLA in healthy donors. PCR was performed using 60 Vbeta and 13 Jbeta primers. The repertoire was sequenced with immunoSEQ multiplex PCR; TCRdb's copy has only in-frame clones and lacks some. This sample has around 150,000 clones, with roughly 80% found just once. What was sequenced was PBMCs. Receptor source: a male donor in good health and CMV-seropositive.

This chain links TRBV19 with TRBJ1-2, with a tentative D call TRBD1 (5 bases). This CDR3 has 14 residues. Trimming left V 4 bases short and J 4 bases short, with 13 bases between. Germline loops: CDR1 LNHDA, CDR2 SQIVND (reference sequence). CDR3 nucleotide sequence: TGTGCCAGTAGTACCAGGACACCGATCTATGGCTACACCTTC. This encodes CASSTRTPIYGYTF.

The V and J genes are TRBV9 and TRBJ2-2, with D maybe TRBD1 (5 bases). Germline CDR1 and CDR2: SGDLS and YYNGEE. CDR3 length: 12 amino acids. Trimming cost V 3 bases and J 5 bases, with 5 bases left between them. The CDR3 DNA reads as TGTGCCAGCAGCGAGGGGACCGGGGAGCTGTTTTTT. It translates to CASSEGTGELFF.

The genes are TRBV7-7 and TRBJ2-7; 7 nucleotides agree with TRBD2. The CDR3 covers 15 residues. The germline V gene has CDR1 SSHAT and CDR2 FNYEAQ (reference sequence). V shed 1 base and J 5 bases; nucleotides not matched to a gene: 8. In DNA form, the CDR3 reads TGTGCCAGCAGCTTAGGCGGGAGAGGAGGCAACGAGCAGTACTTC. This sequence encodes CASSLGGRGGNEQYF.

The chain recombines TRBV30 with TRBJ2-5; 7 nucleotides agree with TRBD2. Germline-derived CDR1 and CDR2 are GTSNPN and SVGIG (reference sequence). J gave up 4 bases and V 3 bases, and 5 bases lay outside the gene matches. The CDR3 runs 13 residues. The CDR3 loop is CAWSLGGLETQYF. In nucleotides, the CDR3 is TGTGCCTGGAGCCTGGGAGGGCTAGAGACCCAGTACTTC.

The CDR3 protein is CASSPPGSTHEQYF. The CDR3 DNA follows: TGTGCCAGCTCACCACCGGGTAGCACCCACGAGCAGTACTTC. The rearrangement uses TRBV18 and TRBJ2-7; D ambiguous. Trimming removed 0 bases from V and 5 bases from J, with 11 bases in between. CDR3 length: 14 residues. Germline V lookup: CDR1 KGHSH, CDR2 LQKENI.

J is TRBJ2-7 and V is TRBV20-1; D not certain. The CDR3 totals 11 residues. Germline V gene data show CDR1 as DFQATT and CDR2 as SNEGSKA (reference sequence). The ends were cut back, 6 bases at V and 2 bases at J, with 8 bases in the middle. CDR3 sequence reads: CSALSPYEQYF. The DNA for the CDR3 is TGCAGTGCCTTATCCCCCTACGAGCAGTACTTC.

The sample holds one count of this clone. The chain joins TRBV13 to TRBJ2-7; 15 nucleotides align to TRBD2. This CDR3 spans 19 amino acids. The V gene's germline CDR1 is PRHDT and CDR2 FYEKMQ (reference sequence). The V segment lost 5 bases and the J segment 3 bases; nucleotides outside the gene matches: 14. CDR3 DNA sequence: TGTGCCAGCAGCGCCGGGACTAGCGGGAGGCTAATTTCTTTCTACGAGCAGTACTTC. Translated, it gives CASSAGTSGRLISFYEQYF.

The rearrangement links TRBV5-6 to TRBJ1-5, with 8 bases that match TRBD1. CDR3 length: 13 amino acids. Losses at the gene ends were 4 bases for V and 7 bases for J; bases not matched to a gene: 4. Germline V lookup: CDR1 SGHDT, CDR2 YYEEEE. The CDR3 coding sequence is TGTGCCAGCAGCACTGACAGGGGCCAGCCCCAGCATTTT. Translated, it gives CASSTDRGQPQHF.

This clone has a single count. The CDR3 sequence is CAWSLNYEQYF. The CDR3 DNA follows: TGTGCCTGGAGTCTTAATTACGAGCAGTACTTC. V and J are TRBV30 and TRBJ2-7; no clear D gene. Germline V gene lookup returns CDR1 GTSNPN and CDR2 SVGIG (reference sequence). V shed 2 bases and J shed 4 bases, with 6 bases lying between them. This CDR3 region has 11 residues.

V is TRBV27 and J is TRBJ1-4; 8 bases fit TRBD1. Germline V gives CDR1 MNHEY, CDR2 SMNVEV (reference sequence). The CDR3 runs 15 residues. The V and J ends lost 7 bases and 3 bases, in that order; junction bases with no gene match: 7. CDR3 protein: CASNAQGAPNEKLFF. In nucleotides, the CDR3 is TGTGCCAGCAACGCTCAGGGGGCGCCTAATGAAAAACTGTTTTTT. The variable domain in full, with the rest retrieved from reference TRBV27 and TRBJ1-4, is EAQVTQNPRYLITVTGKKLTVTCSQNMNHEYMSWYRQDPGLGLRQIYYSMNVEVTDKGDVPEGYKVSRKEKRNFPLILESPSPNQTSLYFCASNAQGAPNEKLFFGSGTQLSVL.

This clone has just one count. The genes are TRBV5-1 and TRBJ1-4; 7 nucleotides match TRBD1. The length of the CDR3 is 16 residues. Germline V gene lookup returns CDR1 SGHRS and CDR2 YFSETQ. J lost 7 bases, V lost 2 bases, and 11 bases had no gene match. The CDR3 spells CASSLEGTVVGEKLFF. CDR3 nucleotide sequence: TGCGCCAGCAGCTTAGAGGGGACAGTAGTCGGTGAAAAACTGTTTTTT.

The chain joins TRBV30 to TRBJ2-2, with 11 bases identical to TRBD1. CDR3 length: 14 amino acids. V was clipped by 5 bases and J by 7 bases; unmatched bases: 6. Germline V lookup: CDR1 GTSNPN, CDR2 SVGIG (reference sequence). Here the CDR3 reads CAWGGQGANGELFF. CDR3 DNA: TGTGCCTGGGGCGGACAGGGGGCAAACGGGGAGCTGTTTTTT.

CDR3 sequence (DNA): TGTGCCATCAGTGAGTCAACAGGTTCAAACTACAATGAGCAGTTCTTC. This sequence encodes CAISESTGSNYNEQFF. The chain links TRBV10-3 to TRBJ2-1, with TRBD1 as a possible D gene (5 bases). This CDR3 is built from 16 residues. CDR1 ENHRY and CDR2 SYGVKD come from the germline V gene. Between the trimmed V and J ends, which lost 0 bases and 3 bases, there was a span of 12 bases.

J is TRBJ2-1 and V is TRBV30; D is possibly TRBD1 (5 bases). Germline loops: CDR1 GTSNPN, CDR2 SVGIG (reference sequence). The V and J ends lost 2 bases and 5 bases respectively, with 10 bases between them. CDR3 length: 13 amino acids. The CDR3 sequence is CAWSIGAHNEQFF. For the CDR3, the DNA is TGTGCCTGGAGTATAGGGGCTCACAATGAGCAGTTCTTC.

This clone was recorded only once. This sequence joins TRBV5-4 and TRBJ1-2; unclear D gene. The V gene's germline CDR1 is SGHNT and CDR2 YYREEE (reference sequence). V was clipped by 0 bases and J by 4 bases, with 19 bases between them. The CDR3 loop spans 17 amino acids. The CDR3 loop is CASSLGGLGLGTYGYTF. CDR3 nucleotide sequence: TGTGCCAGCAGCTTGGGAGGACTGGGTTTGGGAACCTATGGCTACACCTTC.

V usage is TRBV4-3 and J usage is TRBJ2-5; weak D call: TRBD2 (5 bases). The CDR3 loop spans 13 amino acids. The V gene lost 1 base and the J gene lost 2 bases, with 5 bases spanning the gap. The germline V gene encodes CDR1 LGHNA and CDR2 YSLEER. CDR3 bases: TGCGCCAGCAGCCAAGGAGGGCAAGAGACCCAGTACTTC. Translated, it gives CASSQGGQETQYF.

The chain couples TRBV7-6 to TRBJ2-2, with TRBD2 identical over 7 bases. Germline assignment: CDR1 SGHVS and CDR2 FNYEAQ. The V segment lost 5 bases and the J segment 2 bases; nucleotides outside the gene matches: 8. CDR3 length: 16 amino acids. Here the CDR3 DNA reads TGTGCCAGCAGCACCGCTCGCGGGGGTAACACCGGGGAGCTGTTTTTT. Translated, it gives CASSTARGGNTGELFF.

V is TRBV19 and J is TRBJ2-3, with a possible D match to TRBD1 (5 bases). The germline gives CDR1 LNHDA, CDR2 SQIVND (reference sequence). Deletions cut 2 bases from V and 0 bases from J, with 9 bases between. The CDR3 length is 15 residues. For the CDR3, the DNA is TGTGCCAGTAGTATAATCGACAGTAGCACAGATACGCAGTATTTT. Translating it yields CASSIIDSSTDTQYF.

This clone occurred a few times. This chain joins TRBV13 and TRBJ1-2; maybe TRBD1 (6 bases). Trimming left V 1 base short and J 4 bases short, with 16 bases between. Germline V lookup: CDR1 PRHDT, CDR2 FYEKMQ (reference sequence). The CDR3 covers 16 residues. The CDR3 loop reads CASSLEVTGLGYGYTF. The CDR3 DNA reads as TGTGCCAGCAGCTTAGAGGTGACAGGCTTGGGCTATGGCTACACCTTC. The whole variable domain, remainder taken from reference TRBV13 and TRBJ1-2, is AAGVIQSPRHLIKEKRETATLKCYPIPRHDTVYWYQQGPGQDPQFLISFYEKMQSDKGSIPDRFSAQQFSDYHSELNMSSLELGDSALYFCASSLEVTGLGYGYTFGSGTRLTVV.

This clone occurred once. The chain employs TRBV28 and TRBJ1-5; 8 bases are shared with TRBD1. This CDR3 region has 13 residues. Germline loops: CDR1 MDHEN, CDR2 SYDVKM. V was pared by 7 bases and J by 7 bases, with 6 bases of the junction left unmatched. The CDR3 DNA follows: TGTGCCAGCACGGACAGGGCGGAACAGCCCCAGCATTTT. Protein product: CASTDRAEQPQHF. Full variable domain (rest looked up from reference TRBV28 and TRBJ1-5): DVKVTQSSRYLVKRTGEKVFLECVQDMDHENMFWYRQDPGLGLRLIYFSYDVKMKEKGDIPEGYSVSREKKERFSLILESASTNQTSMYLCASTDRAEQPQHFGDGTRLSIL.

This clone was seen once. The rearrangement uses TRBV6-5 and TRBJ2-7, with D possibly being TRBD1 (6 bases). Germline values: CDR1 MNHEY, CDR2 SVGAGI. The ends were cut back, 6 bases at V and 0 bases at J, with 12 bases in the middle. CDR3 length equals 14 residues. CDR3 nucleotides: TGTGCCAGCAGAACGACAGGAAGCTCCTACGAGCAGTACTTC. This translates into CASRTTGSSYEQYF.

The chain combines TRBV28 with TRBJ2-1; maybe TRBD2 (5 bases). V dropped 5 bases and J dropped 8 bases, with 16 bases sitting between them. This CDR3 comprises 14 residues. Germline V gene data show CDR1 as MDHEN and CDR2 as SYDVKM. The DNA of the CDR3 is TGTGCCAGCAGTCGGGGTACGTGGAGTGATGAGCAGTTCTTC. Its protein product is CASSRGTWSDEQFF.

The J gene is TRBJ1-5, the V gene TRBV20-1; D is unclear. Germline V gives CDR1 DFQATT, CDR2 SNEGSKA (reference sequence). The CDR3 is 11 amino acids. Trimming left V 5 bases short and J 4 bases short, with 6 bases between. CDR3 region: CSAGSNQPQHF. The CDR3 coding sequence is TGCAGTGCTGGCAGTAATCAGCCCCAGCATTTT.

The chain uses TRBV4-3 and TRBJ2-1, with 8 bases identical to TRBD1. The junction had 4 bases not matched to a gene; V was cut back by 5 bases and J by 1 base. CDR3 size: 15 residues. Germline V lookup: CDR1 LGHNA, CDR2 YSLEER. The CDR3 DNA reads as TGCGCCAGCAGCGACGACAGGGGTTCCTACAATGAGCAGTTCTTC. Its protein product is CASSDDRGSYNEQFF.

The chain links TRBV5-1 to TRBJ2-3; TRBD2 might be the D (6 bases). V dropped 4 bases and J dropped 0 bases, with 12 bases sitting between them. The germline V gene has CDR1 SGHRS and CDR2 YFSETQ. There are 15 residues in the CDR3. CDR3 residues: CASSLYGGSTDTQYF. The CDR3 DNA is TGCGCCAGCAGCCTTTACGGGGGTAGCACAGATACGCAGTATTTT. The variable domain in full, completed from reference TRBV5-1 and TRBJ2-3, reads KAGVTQTPRYLIKTRGQQVTLSCSPISGHRSVSWYQQTPGQGLQFLFEYFSETQRNKGNFPGRFSGRQFSNSRSEMNVSTLELGDSALYLCASSLYGGSTDTQYFGPGTRLTVL.

In the case of this clone: A junction end diverges from the germline sequence, so it may reflect a read error. J is TRBJ2-6 and V is TRBV6-1; D might be TRBD1 (5 bases). The CDR3 is made up of 16 amino acids. Looked up from germline, CDR1 is MNHNS and CDR2 is SASEGT. The CDR3 sequence is CASTDLASSGANGLTF. The CDR3 DNA reads TGTGCCAGCACTGATTTAGCCAGCTCTGGGGCCAACGGCCTGACTTTC.

Comments on this clone: An end of the junction differs from the germline gene, which may be a read error. The V gene is TRBV7-9, the J gene TRBJ1-1, with unresolved D. This CDR3 region has 13 residues. Germline V CDR1 and CDR2: SEHNR, FQNEAQ (reference sequence). CDR3 in DNA: TGTTCCAGCAGCCCCGACTTGAACACTGAAGCTTTCTTT. Encoded protein: CSSSPDLNTEAFF.

This clone came up a few times. Other DNA sequences in this specimen translate into the identical CDR3. J is TRBJ1-5 and V is TRBV5-4; 7 bases are a match to TRBD1. V was pared by 0 bases and J by 4 bases, with 1 base of the junction left unmatched. Per the germline V gene, CDR1 is SGHNT and CDR2 is YYREEE (reference sequence). The CDR3 is made up of 14 amino acids. The CDR3 region is CASSLAGGNQPQHF. The CDR3 DNA is TGTGCCAGCAGCTTGGCAGGGGGAAATCAGCCCCAGCATTTT.